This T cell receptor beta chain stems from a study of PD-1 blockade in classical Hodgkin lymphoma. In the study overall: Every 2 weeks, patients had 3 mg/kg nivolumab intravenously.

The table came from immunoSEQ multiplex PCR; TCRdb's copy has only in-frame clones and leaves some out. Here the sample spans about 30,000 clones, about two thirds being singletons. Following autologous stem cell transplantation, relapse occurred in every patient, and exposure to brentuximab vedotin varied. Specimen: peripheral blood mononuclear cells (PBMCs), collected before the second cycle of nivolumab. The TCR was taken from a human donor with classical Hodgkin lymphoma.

CDR3 loop: CASSQVGRTGARSGNTIYF. The CDR3 DNA follows: TGTGCCAGCAGCCAGGTGGGGAGAACCGGCGCAAGGTCTGGAAACACCATATATTTT. The gene calls are TRBV16 and TRBJ1-3; D is unclear. V gave up 3 bases and J gave up 1 base, with 22 bases separating them. CDR1 is KGHSY, CDR2 FQNENV, per germline. The CDR3 sequence is 19 residues long.